The rows below give T cell receptor beta chains drawn from one sample of a study of T cell responses to AZD1222 COVID-19 vaccine. The protocol was immunoSEQ multiplex PCR, while the TCRdb copy is restricted to in-frame clones and leaves out a portion. The sample carries about 120,000 clones, roughly 90% recorded once. The specimen was peripheral blood, collected on day 0 of AZD1222 vaccination. The receptors shown here come from an adult in good health. Each CDR3 is given with its conserved first and last residue. Each record gives: J gene, V gene, clone size, CDR3 protein. Size is omitted from some rows. Given values are once, few, many or a class for expanded clones.

J: TRBJ2-3; V: TRBV19; size: -; CDR3: CASRTHLAGTDTQYF
J: TRBJ2-5; V: TRBV18; size: -; CDR3: CASSRDSQETQYF
J: TRBJ1-2; V: TRBV24-1; size: -; CDR3: CATRDSSYGYTF
J: TRBJ1-5; V: TRBV28; size: -; CDR3: CASSFGVRNPNQPQHF
J: TRBJ1-4; V: TRBV25-1; size: -; CDR3: CASSEWTGNGKLFF
J: TRBJ1-3; V: TRBV19; size: -; CDR3: CASRTFTGNTIYF
J: TRBJ2-2; V: TRBV7-7; size: -; CDR3: CASSFPMGAGRPNTGELFF
J: TRBJ2-7; V: TRBV11-3; size: -; CDR3: CASSPSSYEQYF
J: TRBJ1-5; V: TRBV7-2; size: -; CDR3: CASSTRWTGDQPQHF
J: TRBJ2-7; V: TRBV27; size: -; CDR3: CASSLTQTYEQYF
J: TRBJ2-7; V: TRBV13; size: few; CDR3: CASSPQGEGPYEQYF
J: TRBJ1-1; V: TRBV7-6; size: -; CDR3: CASSPGQGQAFF
J: TRBJ2-2; V: TRBV5-1; size: -; CDR3: CASSNSGSSAGELFF
J: TRBJ1-2; V: TRBV21-1; size: -; CDR3: CASSKVLAGCANYGYTF
J: TRBJ2-3; V: TRBV30; size: -; CDR3: CAWSSGLHTDTQYF
J: TRBJ2-1; V: TRBV9; size: -; CDR3: CASSVRSSYNEQFF
J: TRBJ2-7; V: TRBV29-1; size: -; CDR3: CSVESGVQYF
J: TRBJ2-5; V: TRBV12-5; size: -; CDR3: CASGLVRGGRWETQYF
J: TRBJ1-1; V: TRBV19; size: -; CDR3: CASSIGINTEAFF
J: TRBJ1-3; V: TRBV6-5; size: -; CDR3: CASGILRSGNTIYF
J: TRBJ2-1; V: TRBV12-5; size: -; CDR3: CASGPTFTYSASEQFF
J: TRBJ2-1; V: TRBV27; size: -; CDR3: CASSLLRTGHNEQFF
J: TRBJ1-2; V: TRBV7-9; size: -; CDR3: CASSLAREGRDGYTF
J: TRBJ2-5; V: TRBV9; size: -; CDR3: CASSGGLGTSQETQYF
J: TRBJ2-7; V: TRBV27; size: -; CDR3: CASRGFYEQYF
J: TRBJ1-2; V: TRBV3-1/TRBV3-2; size: once; CDR3: CASSQDGVAGKLQGYTF
J: TRBJ2-7; V: TRBV11-3; size: -; CDR3: CASSPEDYEQYF
J: TRBJ2-1; V: TRBV4-1; size: -; CDR3: CASSQDRELAGPNEQFF
J: TRBJ2-7; V: TRBV27; size: -; CDR3: CASSFSQPGYEQYF
J: TRBJ1-6; V: TRBV10-1; size: -; CDR3: CASSESGFSPLHF
J: TRBJ1-5; V: TRBV7-9; size: -; CDR3: CASSLGREGMGNQPQHF